Only a few counts were recorded for the clone carrying this T cell receptor beta chain. Antigen specificity is unknown. The source of the sample is a study of OX40 agonist ivuxolimab in advanced cancers. CDR3 length equals 19 residues. From germline, CDR1 is SGHRS and CDR2 YFSETQ. V gave up 4 bases and J gave up 3 bases; unmatched junction bases: 13. Assay: immunoSEQ multiplex PCR; the TCRdb copy retains only in-frame clones and omits some. The table lists about 66,000 clones, roughly four fifths of them singletons. Findings and caveats of the study: A proportion of nonresponders additionally exhibited low normalized T-cell clonal expansion.

The specimen comprised CD4+ or CD8+ T cells sorted from blood, sampled in a trial of the OX40 agonist ivuxolimab. The V call is TRBV5-1, the J call TRBJ2-3, with 14 bases aligning to TRBD2. The origin of this receptor is an adult with an advanced solid tumor such as melanoma, head and neck, liver or kidney cancer. CDR3 DNA sequence: TGCGCCAGCAGCAGGATGACTAGCGGGAGGGCGGTGGGGACAGATACGCAGTATTTT. It encodes CASSRMTSGRAVGTDTQYF.